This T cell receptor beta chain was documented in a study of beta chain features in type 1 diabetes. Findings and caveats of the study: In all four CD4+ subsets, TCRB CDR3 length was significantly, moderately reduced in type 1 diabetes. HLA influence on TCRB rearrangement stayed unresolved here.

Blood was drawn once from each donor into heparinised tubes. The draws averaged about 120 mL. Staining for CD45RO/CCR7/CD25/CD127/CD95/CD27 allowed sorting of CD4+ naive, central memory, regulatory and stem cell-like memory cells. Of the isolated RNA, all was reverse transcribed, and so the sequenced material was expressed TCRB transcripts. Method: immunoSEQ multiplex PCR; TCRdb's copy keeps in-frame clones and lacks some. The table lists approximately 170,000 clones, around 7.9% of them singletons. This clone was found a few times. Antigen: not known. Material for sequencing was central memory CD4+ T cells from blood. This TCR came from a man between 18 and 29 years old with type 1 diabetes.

The CDR3 DNA sequence: TGTGCCGGACGGGACAGCTTATATAATTCACCCCTCCACTTT. Encoded protein: CAGRDSLYNSPLHF. The chain combines TRBV5-8 with TRBJ1-6, with 7 bases aligning to TRBD1. J was trimmed by 4 bases and V by 10 bases; bases with no gene match: 8. This CDR3 has 14 residues. Germline assignment: CDR1 SGHTS and CDR2 YDEGEE.